Shown below are 9 T cell receptor beta chains from a single sample sequenced in a study of technical replicates of blood from a few donors. Sequencing was performed with immunoSEQ multiplex PCR; in TCRdb, only in-frame clones are kept and a portion is missing. The sample carries over 55,000 clones, roughly 91% recorded once. The sequenced sample consisted of PBMCs. All receptors derive from a human donor in good health. Some clones in this sample may be carry-over from other donors' samples.

This clone appeared once. The V call is TRBV19, the J call TRBJ2-7; TRBD1 is a possible D gene (6 bases). Trimming took off 6 bases at V and 6 bases at J, with 15 bases between the two ends. There are 13 residues in the CDR3. The V gene's germline CDR1 is LNHDA and CDR2 SQIVND (reference sequence). The CDR3 DNA sequence: TGTGCCAGTAGAAAATTCACAGGGATCGAGCAGTACTTC. Its translation: CASRKFTGIEQYF.

The chain links TRBV28 to TRBJ2-1; D is unclear. This CDR3 is 14 amino acids long. The V gene lost 3 bases and the J gene lost 4 bases, with 10 bases spanning the gap. From germline, CDR1 is MDHEN and CDR2 SYDVKM. The CDR3 sequence: CASSFKNSYNEQFF. CDR3 DNA sequence: TGTGCCAGCAGTTTCAAAAACAGTTACAATGAGCAGTTCTTC.

V is TRBV5-1 and J is TRBJ2-2; 7 bases agree with TRBD1. This CDR3 contains 14 residues. The V and J ends lost 2 bases and 6 bases, in that order; junction bases with no gene match: 4. CDR1 is SGHRS, CDR2 YFSETQ, per germline. CDR3 coding DNA: TGCGCCAGCAGCTTACGGACAGGTGCCGGGGAGCTGTTTTTT. Translated, it gives CASSLRTGAGELFF.

The rearrangement uses TRBV7-2 and TRBJ2-5; TRBD2 matches at 13 bases. Germline V CDR1 and CDR2: SGHTA, FQGNSA. The V gene end was trimmed by 5 bases and the J gene end by 7 bases; junction bases not matched to a gene: 13. The CDR3 length is 17 residues. The DNA for the CDR3 is TGTGCCAGCAGCCCTGGGACTAGCGGGGCGACCGGGGTGACCCAGTACTTC. Translation: CASSPGTSGATGVTQYF. The full variable domain, rest sourced from reference TRBV7-2 and TRBJ2-5, is GAGVSQSPSNKVTEKGKDVELRCDPISGHTALYWYRQSLGQGLEFLIYFQGNSAPDKSGLPSDRFSAERTGGSVSTLTIQRTQQEDSAVYLCASSPGTSGATGVTQYFGPGTRLLVL.

V gene TRBV6-5 combines with J gene TRBJ1-1; 7 nucleotides match TRBD1. The CDR3 runs to 15 residues. The V segment lost 8 bases and the J segment 5 bases; nucleotides outside the gene matches: 14. CDR1 is MNHEY, CDR2 SVGAGI, per germline. CDR3 region: CASHRVNRGRTEAFF. Written as DNA, the CDR3 is TGTGCCAGCCACAGAGTGAACAGGGGACGTACTGAAGCTTTCTTT.

This sequence joins TRBV23-1 and TRBJ2-3, with D possibly being TRBD2 (7 bases). TRBV23-1 is filed as an ORF, its function uncertain. The CDR3 extends over 15 amino acids. Trimming left V 4 bases short and J 3 bases short, with 14 bases between. Here the CDR3 reads CASSPGAGATDTQYF. CDR3 DNA sequence: TGCGCCAGCAGTCCAGGGGCGGGAGCAACAGATACGCAGTATTTT.

This clone showed up just once. The chain carries TRBV6-6 and TRBJ2-7; 12 nucleotides match TRBD1. Trimming cost V 5 bases and J 6 bases; bases outside gene matches: 11. Germline V gene sequence: CDR1 MNHNY, CDR2 SVGAGI (reference sequence). The CDR3 runs to 16 residues. The CDR3: CASSIPRDRGLGEQYF. The CDR3 DNA follows: TGTGCCAGCAGTATTCCCCGGGACAGGGGGCTCGGCGAGCAGTACTTC.

V gene TRBV9 combines with J gene TRBJ2-5; D perhaps matches TRBD2 (6 bases). CDR1 and CDR2 (germline): SGDLS, YYNGEE. The CDR3 is 14 amino acids. V was shortened by 4 bases and J by 1 base, with 11 bases between the two germline ends. CDR3 in amino acids: CASSPGTFQETQYF. Written as DNA, the CDR3 is TGTGCCAGCAGCCCAGGGACTTTCCAAGAGACCCAGTACTTC.

This clone was found a few times. The genes are TRBV25-1 and TRBJ2-2; TRBD1 might be the D (5 bases). There are 18 residues in the CDR3. CDR1 is MGHDK, CDR2 SYGVNS, per germline. V lost 3 bases to trimming and J lost 1 base, with 18 bases between them. The CDR3 region is CASSEEGVITGNTGELFF. CDR3 nucleotide sequence: TGTGCCAGCAGTGAGGAAGGGGTAATTACGGGGAACACCGGGGAGCTGTTTTTT.